Shown below are 14 T cell receptor beta chains from a single sample sequenced in a study of shared clonotypes between healthy human individuals (TCRdb year 2020). Library preparation employed the immunoSEQ multiplex PCR assay. TCRdb re-hosts the immuneACCESS table, in-frame sequences only. Its copies lack some clones; in the studies checked, an unresolved V gene accounts for under half of them, and the cause for the rest is not known. In all, the sample holds about 2,500,000 clones, and around 90% of those were seen once. 0.11% to 0.15% of the sample belongs to the ten largest clones. Sequenced material: naive CD4+ T cells sorted from blood. This sample's cell subset or site label indicates: CD45RA+ positively selected. These receptors came from a man aged 18 to 35 in good health.

The chain is built from TRBV11-2 and TRBJ2-6; D is ambiguous. The CDR3 sequence is 18 residues long. V gave up 2 bases and J gave up 0 bases, with 14 bases separating them. Germline loops: CDR1 SGHAT, CDR2 FQNNGV. CDR3 protein: CASSLNSGVPSGANVLTF. The CDR3 DNA reads TGTGCCAGCAGCTTAAATTCTGGGGTTCCCTCTGGGGCCAACGTCCTGACTTTC.

The chain has TRBV5-8 and TRBJ2-3; tentatively, D is TRBD2 (6 bases). This CDR3 is built from 11 residues. In germline, CDR1 is SGHTS, CDR2 YDEGEE. Deletions cut 5 bases from V and 9 bases from J, with 10 bases between. DNA for the CDR3: TGTGCCAGCAGGGGGGGACCCACGCAGTATTTT. This translates into CASRGGPTQYF.

The rearrangement links TRBV5-1 to TRBJ2-2; TRBD1 agrees at 12 bases. CDR1 is SGHRS and CDR2 is YFSETQ in the germline V gene. The CDR3 runs to 18 residues. V shed 7 bases and J 6 bases; nucleotides not matched to a gene: 16. The CDR3 sequence: CASHGGGTGGENAGELFF. The DNA for the CDR3 is TGCGCCAGCCATGGTGGCGGGACAGGGGGCGAAAACGCCGGGGAGCTGTTTTTT.

About this clone: This sample also contains other DNA sequences that code for the same CDR3. The V and J genes are TRBV10-1 and TRBJ2-2; D not resolved. V lost 3 bases and J 4 bases, leaving 3 bases between the germline ends. CDR1 is WNHNN, CDR2 SYGVQD, per germline (reference sequence). This CDR3 comprises 12 residues. The CDR3 nucleotides are TGCGCCAGCAGTGATGGCACCGGGGAGCTGTTTTTT. It yields the protein CASSDGTGELFF.

The V call is TRBV6-5, the J call TRBJ2-7; the D gene is possibly TRBD2 (5 bases). CDR1 is MNHEY and CDR2 is SVGAGI in the germline V gene. CDR3 length: 12 amino acids. Here the CDR3 reads CVKRFGTHEQYF. CDR3 bases: TGTGTCAAGCGGTTCGGTACGCACGAGCAGTACTTC.

The chain couples TRBV5-4 to TRBJ2-7; D may be TRBD1 or TRBD2 (5 bases each). Germline CDR1 is SGHNT and CDR2 is YYREEE (reference sequence). The CDR3 length is 15 residues. Trimming shortened V by 0 bases and J by 0 bases, and 10 bases separated the two germline ends. CDR3 nucleotides: TGTGCCAGCAGCTTGGGAGGGGACCCCTCCTACGAGCAGTACTTC. This sequence encodes CASSLGGDPSYEQYF. Filled out from reference TRBV5-4 and TRBJ2-7, the complete variable domain reads ETGVTQSPTHLIKTRGQQVTLRCSSQSGHNTVSWYQQALGQGPQFIFQYYREEENGRGNFPPRFSGLQFPNYSSELNVNALELDDSALYLCASSLGGDPSYEQYFGPGTRLTVT.

This clone was detected only once. V usage is TRBV27 and J usage is TRBJ2-6; D may correspond to TRBD1 or TRBD2 (5 bases each). V was shortened by 8 bases and J by 0 bases, with 14 bases between the two germline ends. Looked up from germline, CDR1 is MNHEY and CDR2 is SMNVEV (reference sequence). This CDR3 has 16 amino acids. In DNA, the CDR3 is TGTGCCAGCCGATGGGACGGATACTCTGGGGCCAACGTCCTGACTTTC. Translating it yields CASRWDGYSGANVLTF. The variable domain in full, completed from reference TRBV27 and TRBJ2-6, reads EAQVTQNPRYLITVTGKKLTVTCSQNMNHEYMSWYRQDPGLGLRQIYYSMNVEVTDKGDVPEGYKVSRKEKRNFPLILESPSPNQTSLYFCASRWDGYSGANVLTFGAGSRLTVL.

In its sample, this clone was seen once. The J gene is TRBJ2-2, the V gene TRBV18; tentative D call: TRBD1 (6 bases). The CDR3 has 16 residues. Germline V gene sequence: CDR1 KGHSH, CDR2 LQKENI. Trimming took 6 bases from V and 1 from J, leaving 15 bases between them. The CDR3 nucleotides are TGTGCCAGCTCCACCTCGGACAGTGGGAACACCGGGGAGCTGTTTTTT. Its translation: CASSTSDSGNTGELFF.

The chain couples TRBV7-9 to TRBJ2-7; TRBD2 agrees at 8 bases. The V gene's germline CDR1 is SEHNR and CDR2 FQNEAQ (reference sequence). V gave up 0 bases and J gave up 5 bases; unmatched junction bases: 9. CDR3 length: 16 amino acids. For the CDR3, the DNA is TGTGCCAGCAGCTTAGCAGCAGGGACTAGTCTTCACGAGCAGTACTTC. Protein: CASSLAAGTSLHEQYF.

V usage is TRBV6-5 and J usage is TRBJ2-3; no definite D call. This CDR3 has 16 amino acids. V was clipped by 2 bases and J by 2 bases, with 14 bases between them. Germline V gives CDR1 MNHEY, CDR2 SVGAGI. The CDR3 here is CASSYVPGPYTDTQYF. The CDR3 DNA sequence: TGTGCCAGCAGTTACGTGCCGGGTCCGTACACAGATACGCAGTATTTT.

In its sample, this clone was seen once. Here the CDR3 reads CASSSRIGGQQETQYF. The CDR3 DNA is TGTGCCAGCAGTTCCCGTATAGGGGGACAACAAGAGACCCAGTACTTC. This rearrangement joins TRBV2 to TRBJ2-5, with D perhaps TRBD1 (6 bases). From germline, CDR1 is SNHLY and CDR2 FYNNEI. The CDR3 is 16 amino acids. With 5 bases removed from V and 2 bases from J, the gap between germline ends came to 18 bases.

The CDR3 DNA reads as TGTGCCACGGGCCGGAATGCGCTAAGCCAGCCCCAGCATTTT. Translation gives CATGRNALSQPQHF. The gene calls are TRBV27 and TRBJ1-5; D not resolved. CDR1 MNHEY and CDR2 SMNVEV come from the germline V gene (reference sequence). CDR3 length equals 14 residues. V dropped 10 bases and J dropped 7 bases, with 20 bases sitting between them.

Worth noting for this clone: Other nucleotide sequences from this sample produce the same CDR3. The chain links TRBV5-1 to TRBJ2-3, with no clear D. This CDR3 is 13 amino acids long. Trimming removed 4 bases at V and 2 bases at J, with 8 bases between. CDR1 SGHRS and CDR2 YFSETQ come from the germline V gene. The chain's CDR3 is CASSLGPTDTQYF. Written as DNA, the CDR3 is TGCGCCAGCAGCCTCGGACCCACAGATACGCAGTATTTT.

The sample holds a few counts of this clone. Other DNA sequences in this specimen translate into the identical CDR3. The chain has TRBV10-1 and TRBJ2-7; 9 nucleotides align to TRBD1. This CDR3 has 14 amino acids. The V and J ends lost 3 bases and 3 bases, in that order; junction bases with no gene match: 3. Germline CDR1 and CDR2: WNHNN and SYGVQD (reference sequence). The CDR3 nucleotides read TGCGCCAGCAGTGAAGGGACAGGGATCTACGAGCAGTACTTC. This encodes CASSEGTGIYEQYF.